Described below is a single T cell receptor beta chain sequence and its context. This record comes from a study of blood T cell repertoires in COVID-19. Across the whole study: T cells, B-cell-depleted T cells, or PBMCs supplied cDNA or gDNA.

Original methodology: Amplifying reference gene primers gave estimates of nucleated cell counts. Using immunoSEQ multiplex PCR, the repertoire was profiled, and TCRdb retains in-frame clones only, with some absent. V and J calls and clone size are as listed in that table; D and trimming were resolved from the DNA. The data hold approximately 160,000 clones, with roughly 80% observed a single time. Between the trimmed V and J ends, which lost 1 base and 0 bases, there was a span of 25 bases. Germline CDR1 and CDR2: SGHDN and FVKESK. The CDR3 loop spans 21 amino acids. Participants' reported clinical history set cohort assignment. Cohort 3 donors counted as recovered after two negative PCRs, clearance, or resolved symptoms.

The chain carries TRBV14 and TRBJ1-5; possibly TRBD1 for D (6 bases). The sample comprised PBMCs or T cells enriched from blood (not recorded which). The sequence was collected from a man between 45 and 60 years old who had recovered from COVID-19. The CDR3 here is CASSQVCKIGSGGGSNQPQHF. The CDR3 DNA follows: TGTGCCAGCAGCCAAGTATGTAAAATCGGATCGGGGGGCGGTAGCAATCAGCCCCAGCATTTT. The full variable domain, its missing parts supplied by reference TRBV14 and TRBJ1-5, is EAGVTQFPSHSVIEKGQTVTLRCDPISGHDNLYWYRRVMGKEIKFLLHFVKESKQDESGMPNNRFLAERTGGTYSTLKVQPAELEDSGVYFCASSQVCKIGSGGGSNQPQHFGDGTRLSIL.